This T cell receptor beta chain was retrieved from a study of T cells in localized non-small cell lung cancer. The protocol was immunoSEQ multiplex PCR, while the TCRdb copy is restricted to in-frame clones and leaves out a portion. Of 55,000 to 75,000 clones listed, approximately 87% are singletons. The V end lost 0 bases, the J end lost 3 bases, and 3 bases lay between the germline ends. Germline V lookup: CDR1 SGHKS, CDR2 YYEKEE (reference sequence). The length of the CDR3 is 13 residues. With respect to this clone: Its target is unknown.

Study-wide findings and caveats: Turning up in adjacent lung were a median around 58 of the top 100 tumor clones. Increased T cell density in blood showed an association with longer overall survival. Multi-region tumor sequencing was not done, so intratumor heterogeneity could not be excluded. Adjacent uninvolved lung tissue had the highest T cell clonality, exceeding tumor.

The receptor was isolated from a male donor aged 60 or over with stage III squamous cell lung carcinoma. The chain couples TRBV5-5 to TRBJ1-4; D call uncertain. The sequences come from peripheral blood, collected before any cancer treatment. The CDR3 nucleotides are TGTGCCAGCAGCTTGGGACCTAATGAAAAACTGTTTTTT. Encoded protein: CASSLGPNEKLFF.